This record concerns one T cell receptor (beta chain) sequence. The data belong to a study of blood T cell repertoires in COVID-19. V was pared by 4 bases and J by 5 bases, with 17 bases between. The CDR3 totals 15 residues. Germline V gene lookup returns CDR1 MNHEY and CDR2 SMNVEV (reference sequence). TCRdb's table, derived via immunoSEQ multiplex PCR, lists solely in-frame clones and lacks some. The sample contains 250,000 to 350,000 clones, around nine tenths of which appear only once. Material for sequencing was peripheral blood. The chain has TRBV27 and TRBJ1-2; D ambiguous. This receptor was taken from a woman aged 35 to 49 who had recovered from COVID-19. CDR3: CASSSGGGLSYGYTF. CDR3 nucleotides: TGTGCCAGCAGTTCGGGTGGAGGCCTTTCATATGGCTACACCTTC.